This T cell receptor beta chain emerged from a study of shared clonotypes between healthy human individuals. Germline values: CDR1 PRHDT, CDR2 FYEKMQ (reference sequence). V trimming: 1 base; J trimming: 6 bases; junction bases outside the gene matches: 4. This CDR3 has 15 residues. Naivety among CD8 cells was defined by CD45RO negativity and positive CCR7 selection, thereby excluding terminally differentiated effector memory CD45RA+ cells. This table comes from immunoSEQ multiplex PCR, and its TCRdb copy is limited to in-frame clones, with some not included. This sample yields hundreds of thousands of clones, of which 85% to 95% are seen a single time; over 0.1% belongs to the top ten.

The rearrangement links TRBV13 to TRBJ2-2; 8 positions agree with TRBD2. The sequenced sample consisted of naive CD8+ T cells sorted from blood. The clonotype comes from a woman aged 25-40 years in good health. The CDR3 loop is CASSLVPSGPGELFF. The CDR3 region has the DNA TGTGCCAGCAGCTTAGTGCCTAGCGGGCCCGGGGAGCTGTTTTTT.